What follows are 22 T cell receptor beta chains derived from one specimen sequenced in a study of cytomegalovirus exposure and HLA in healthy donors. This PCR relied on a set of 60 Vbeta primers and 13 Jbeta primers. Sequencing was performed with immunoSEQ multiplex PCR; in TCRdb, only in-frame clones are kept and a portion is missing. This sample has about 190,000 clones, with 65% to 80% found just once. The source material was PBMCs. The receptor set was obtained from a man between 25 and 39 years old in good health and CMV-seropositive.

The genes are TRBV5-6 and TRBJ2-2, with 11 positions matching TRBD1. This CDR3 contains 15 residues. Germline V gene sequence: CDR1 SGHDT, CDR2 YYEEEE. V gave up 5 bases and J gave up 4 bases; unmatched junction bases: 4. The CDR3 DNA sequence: TGTGCCAGCAGTAAGGACAGGGGGCTCACCGGGGAGCTGTTTTTT. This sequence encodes CASSKDRGLTGELFF.

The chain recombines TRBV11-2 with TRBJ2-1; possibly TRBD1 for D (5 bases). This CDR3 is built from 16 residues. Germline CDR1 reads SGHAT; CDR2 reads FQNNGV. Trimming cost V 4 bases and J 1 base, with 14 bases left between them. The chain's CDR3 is CASSSQIKGSYNEQFF. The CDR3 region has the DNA TGTGCCAGCAGCTCACAGATAAAGGGGTCCTACAATGAGCAGTTCTTC. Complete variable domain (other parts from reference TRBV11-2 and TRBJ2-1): EAGVAQSPRYKIIEKRQSVAFWCNPISGHATLYWYQQILGQGPKLLIQFQNNGVVDDSQLPKDRFSAERLKGVDSTLKIQPAKLEDSAVYLCASSSQIKGSYNEQFFGPGTRLTVL.

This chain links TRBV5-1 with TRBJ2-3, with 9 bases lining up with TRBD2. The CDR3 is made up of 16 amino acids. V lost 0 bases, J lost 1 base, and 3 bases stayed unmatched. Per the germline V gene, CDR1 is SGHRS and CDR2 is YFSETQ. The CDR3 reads CASSLVASGGTDTQYF. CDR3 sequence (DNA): TGCGCCAGCAGCTTGGTGGCTAGCGGGGGCACAGATACGCAGTATTTT.

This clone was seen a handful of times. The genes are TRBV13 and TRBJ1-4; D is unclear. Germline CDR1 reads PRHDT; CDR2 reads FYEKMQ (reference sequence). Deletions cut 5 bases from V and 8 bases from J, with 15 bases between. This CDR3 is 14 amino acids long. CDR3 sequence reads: CASSRAGGREKLFF. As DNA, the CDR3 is TGTGCCAGCAGCCGGGCTGGAGGGCGCGAAAAACTGTTTTTT.

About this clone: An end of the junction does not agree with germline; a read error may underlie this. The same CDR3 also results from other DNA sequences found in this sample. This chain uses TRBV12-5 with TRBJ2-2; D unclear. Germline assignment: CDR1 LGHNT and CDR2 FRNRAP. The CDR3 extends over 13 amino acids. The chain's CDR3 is CASGLVLAGELFF. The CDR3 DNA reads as TGTGCTAGTGGTCTGGTTCTCGCGGGGGAGCTGTTTTTT.

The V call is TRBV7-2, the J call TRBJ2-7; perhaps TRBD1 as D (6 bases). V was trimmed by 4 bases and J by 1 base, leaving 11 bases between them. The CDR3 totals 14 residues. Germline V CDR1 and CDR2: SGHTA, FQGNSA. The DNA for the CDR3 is TGTGCCAGCAGCTCGTTGACAGGTTCCTACGAGCAGTACTTC. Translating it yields CASSSLTGSYEQYF.

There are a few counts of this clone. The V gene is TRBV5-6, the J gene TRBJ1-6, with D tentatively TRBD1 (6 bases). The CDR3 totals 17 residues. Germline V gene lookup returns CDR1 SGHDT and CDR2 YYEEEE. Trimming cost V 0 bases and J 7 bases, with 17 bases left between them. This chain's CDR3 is CASSLGDRTFGNSPLHF. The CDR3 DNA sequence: TGTGCCAGCAGCTTGGGAGACAGGACCTTCGGGAATTCACCCCTCCACTTT.

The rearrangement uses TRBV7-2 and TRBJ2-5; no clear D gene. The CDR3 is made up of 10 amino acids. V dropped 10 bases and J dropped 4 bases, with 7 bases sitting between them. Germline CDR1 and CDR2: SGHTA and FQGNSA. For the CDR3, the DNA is TGTGCCACCGGTAGAGAGACCCAGTACTTC. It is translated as CATGRETQYF.

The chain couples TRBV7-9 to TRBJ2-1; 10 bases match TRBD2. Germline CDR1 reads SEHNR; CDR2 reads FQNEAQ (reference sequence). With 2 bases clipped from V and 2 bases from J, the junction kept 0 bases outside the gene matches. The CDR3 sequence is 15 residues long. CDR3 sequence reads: CASSLTSGAYNEQFF. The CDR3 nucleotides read TGTGCCAGCAGCTTAACTAGCGGGGCCTACAATGAGCAGTTCTTC.

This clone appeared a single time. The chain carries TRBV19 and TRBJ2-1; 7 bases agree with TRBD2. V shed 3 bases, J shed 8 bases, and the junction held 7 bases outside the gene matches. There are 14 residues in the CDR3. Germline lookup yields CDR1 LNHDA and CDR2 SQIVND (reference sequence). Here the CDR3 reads CASSINAGVDEQFF. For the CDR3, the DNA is TGTGCCAGTAGTATTAATGCGGGAGTGGATGAGCAGTTCTTC.

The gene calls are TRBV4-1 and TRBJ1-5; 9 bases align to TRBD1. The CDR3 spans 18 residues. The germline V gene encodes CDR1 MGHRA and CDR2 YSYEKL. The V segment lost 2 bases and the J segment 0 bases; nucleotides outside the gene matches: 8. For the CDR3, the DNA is TGCGCCAGCAGCCAAAATCATTGGACAGGGGATAGCAATCAGCCCCAGCATTTT. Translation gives CASSQNHWTGDSNQPQHF.

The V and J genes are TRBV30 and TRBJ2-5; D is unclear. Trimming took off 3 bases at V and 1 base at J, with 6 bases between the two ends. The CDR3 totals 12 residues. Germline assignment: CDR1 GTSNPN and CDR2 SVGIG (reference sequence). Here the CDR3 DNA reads TGTGCCTGGAGCCCAGGCCAAGAGACCCAGTACTTC. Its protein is CAWSPGQETQYF. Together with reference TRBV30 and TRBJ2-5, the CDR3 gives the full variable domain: SQTIHQWPATLVQPVGSPLSLECTVEGTSNPNLYWYRQAAGRGLQLLFYSVGIGQISSEVPQNLSASRPQDRQFILSSKKLLLSDSGFYLCAWSPGQETQYFGPGTRLLVL.

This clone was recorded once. This CDR3 reads CASMSSYNEQFF. In DNA form, the CDR3 reads TGTGCCAGCATGAGCTCCTACAATGAGCAGTTCTTC. The chain is built from TRBV28 and TRBJ2-1, with D hard to call. The CDR3 totals 12 residues. The ends were cut back, 7 bases at V and 0 bases at J, with 4 bases in the middle. Germline-derived CDR1 and CDR2 are MDHEN and SYDVKM.

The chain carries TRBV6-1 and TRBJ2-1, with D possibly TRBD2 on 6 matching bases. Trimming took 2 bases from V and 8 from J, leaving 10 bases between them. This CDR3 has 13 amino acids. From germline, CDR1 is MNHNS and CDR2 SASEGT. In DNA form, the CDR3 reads TGTGCCAGCAGTGAACGGGACTTCCATGAGCAGTTCTTC. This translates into CASSERDFHEQFF.

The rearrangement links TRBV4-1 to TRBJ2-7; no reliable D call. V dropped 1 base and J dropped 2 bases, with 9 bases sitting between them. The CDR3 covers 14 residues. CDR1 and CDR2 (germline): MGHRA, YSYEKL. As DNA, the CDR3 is TGCGCCAGCAGCCAAGGATCAGATACCTACGAGCAGTACTTC. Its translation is CASSQGSDTYEQYF.

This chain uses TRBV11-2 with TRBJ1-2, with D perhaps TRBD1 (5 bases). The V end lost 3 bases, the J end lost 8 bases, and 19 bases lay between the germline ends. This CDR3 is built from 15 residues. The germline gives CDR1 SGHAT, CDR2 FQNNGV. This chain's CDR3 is CASSLDAGYTGGYTF. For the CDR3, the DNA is TGTGCCAGCAGCTTGGATGCAGGGTACACGGGCGGCTACACCTTC.

The CDR3 sequence is CASSLATGGRDTQYF. CDR3 DNA: TGTGCCAGCAGCTTAGCGACGGGGGGAAGAGATACGCAGTATTTT. The gene calls are TRBV7-6 and TRBJ2-3; 7 bases line up with TRBD2. Germline V gene sequence: CDR1 SGHVS, CDR2 FNYEAQ. This CDR3 has 15 amino acids. Losses at the gene ends were 0 bases for V and 5 bases for J; bases not matched to a gene: 5.

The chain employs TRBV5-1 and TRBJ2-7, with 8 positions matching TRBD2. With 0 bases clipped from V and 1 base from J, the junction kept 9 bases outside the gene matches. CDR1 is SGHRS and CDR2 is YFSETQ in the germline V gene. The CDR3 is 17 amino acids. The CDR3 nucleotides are TGCGCCAGCAGCTTGGAAACTAGCGGACTCCCATCCTACGAGCAGTACTTC. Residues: CASSLETSGLPSYEQYF.

The CDR3 loop is CASSSAQGAQNYGYTF. The CDR3 coding sequence is TGTGCCAGCAGCTCTGCCCAGGGGGCGCAAAACTATGGCTACACCTTC. V and J are TRBV4-2 and TRBJ1-2; 8 bases agree with TRBD1. This CDR3 comprises 16 residues. Trimming took 5 bases from V and 2 from J; bases not matched to a gene: 10. Germline V gene sequence: CDR1 LGHNA, CDR2 YNFKEQ.

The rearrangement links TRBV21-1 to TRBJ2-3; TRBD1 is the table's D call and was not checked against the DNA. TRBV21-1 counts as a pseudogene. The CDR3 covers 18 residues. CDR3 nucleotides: TGTGCCAGCACATTTTTTACTCCGGGACAGGGCGGCACAGATACGCAGTATTTT. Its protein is CASTFFTPGQGGTDTQYF.

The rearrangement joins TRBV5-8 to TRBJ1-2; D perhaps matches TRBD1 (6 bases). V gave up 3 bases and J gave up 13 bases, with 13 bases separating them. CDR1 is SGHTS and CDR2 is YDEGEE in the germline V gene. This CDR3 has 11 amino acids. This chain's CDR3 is CASSWHRASTF. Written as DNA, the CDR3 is TGTGCCAGCAGCTGGCACAGGGCTTCCACCTTC.

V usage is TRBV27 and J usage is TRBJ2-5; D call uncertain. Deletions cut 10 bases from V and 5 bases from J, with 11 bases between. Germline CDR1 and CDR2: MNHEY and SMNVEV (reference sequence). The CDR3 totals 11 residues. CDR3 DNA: TGTGCCACCACAGATGGGGAGACCCAGTACTTC. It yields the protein CATTDGETQYF.